The source of this T cell receptor beta chain is a study of radiotherapy plus CTLA-4 blockade in lung cancer. Study-level results: TCR clones of tumor origin grew in blood after radiotherapy plus ipilimumab.

The repertoire was sequenced with immunoSEQ multiplex PCR; TCRdb's copy has only in-frame clones and lacks some. This table has around 90,000 clones, about four fifths appearing once. Ipilimumab-mediated CTLA-4 blockade plus focal radiation was given to patients having chemo-refractory metastatic non-small-cell lung cancer. Details on this clone: Its antigen is still unknown.

Germline V gene data show CDR1 as SGHTS and CDR2 as YDEGEE. Unmatched junction bases numbered 5, after V lost 0 bases and J lost 3 bases. The CDR3 contains 17 residues. This clonotype was obtained from a human donor with non-small cell lung cancer who had stable disease on radiotherapy plus ipilimumab. This sample comprised peripheral blood, obtained from a patient treated with radiotherapy plus ipilimumab. The chain carries TRBV5-8 and TRBJ2-3; 12 bases line up with TRBD2. The CDR3 sequence: CASSLGLAGVGTDTQYF. The CDR3 DNA sequence: TGTGCCAGCAGCTTGGGACTAGCGGGAGTTGGGACAGATACGCAGTATTTT.